The rows below give T cell receptor beta chains drawn from one sample of a study of CD8 T cells in Susac syndrome. MiXCR, run by TCRdb on the immunoSEQ multiplex PCR reads, gives a single entry per CDR3 protein. The sample contains 200,000 to 250,000 distinct CDR3 sequences, approximately 95% of which appear only once. Sequencing was carried out using CD4+ T cells from PBMCs. These receptor sequences come from a human donor with multiple sclerosis. Both conserved end residues are part of each CDR3. D genes are given only for firm matches. A clone size is listed for some rows: how often the clone was seen (once, few, many), or a class if it is expanded.

d_call j_call v_call clone_size cdr3_nt cdr3_aa
- TRBJ2-2 TRBV24-1 - TGTGCCACCAGTTCCGCAGAGACCACCGGGGAGCTGTTTTTT CATSSAETTGELFF
TRBD1 TRBJ1-5 TRBV3-1 - TGTGCCAGCAGCCGATCAGACAGGGACAATCAGCCCCAGCATTTT CASSRSDRDNQPQHF
TRBD2 TRBJ2-7 TRBV6-6 - TGTGCCAGCAGGTCTAGGACTAGCGGGAGATACGAGCAGTACTTC CASRSRTSGRYEQYF
TRBD1 TRBJ1-5 TRBV30 once TGTGCCTGGGGCCTGGGGACAGCCCCCCAGCATTTT CAWGLGTAPQHF
- TRBJ1-5 TRBV20-1 - TGCAGTGCTAGAGATTTCAGGGTGGGGCAGCCCCAGCATTTT CSARDFRVGQPQHF
- TRBJ2-7 TRBV28 - TGTGCCAGCGGTTTTTCCGTCTACGAGCAGTACTTC CASGFSVYEQYF
TRBD1 TRBJ2-5 TRBV27 - TGTGCCAGCAGAAGGGGACAGAGAGGGAGTGAGACCCAGTACTTC CASRRGQRGSETQYF
TRBD2 TRBJ2-5 TRBV20-1 - TGCAGTGCGCCCAGACTAGCGGGGGGGCGAGAGACCCAGTACTTC CSAPRLAGGRETQYF
- TRBJ2-1 TRBV11-2 - TGTGCCAGCAGCTTAGGCATGGTTAGCTCCTACAATGAGCAGTTCTTC CASSLGMVSSYNEQFF
- TRBJ2-3 TRBV5-1 - TGCGCCAGCAGCTGGGGCGGTGGAGATACGCAGTATTTT CASSWGGGDTQYF
TRBD1 TRBJ2-7 TRBV18 once TGTGCCAGCTCACCGAGGACAGGGGAAGACGAGCAGTACTTC CASSPRTGEDEQYF
- TRBJ2-7 TRBV30 - TGTGCCTTTTACGAGCAGTACTTC CAFYEQYF
TRBD1 TRBJ2-7 TRBV3-1 few TGTGCCAGCAGTCAGGGGGCCTACGAGCAGTACTTC CASSQGAYEQYF
TRBD2 TRBJ2-3 TRBV20-1 - TGCAGTGCTAGGGGGACCGGGACTAGCGGCTCCTCTAGCACAGATACGCAGTATTTT CSARGTGTSGSSSTDTQYF
- TRBJ2-7 TRBV7-2 - TGTGCCAGCAGCGCCCGGACTGGGCTCGGCGAGCAGTACTTC CASSARTGLGEQYF
TRBD1 TRBJ1-6 TRBV7-6 - TGTGCCAGCAGCTACGGGACAGGGGTTTCACCCCTCCACTTT CASSYGTGVSPLHF
- TRBJ1-2 TRBV27 - TGTGCCAGCAGTCCATACACCACGGACCCTAACTATGGCTACACCTTC CASSPYTTDPNYGYTF
TRBD2 TRBJ2-7 TRBV7-9 - TGTGCCAGCAGCCGCGGGGGTCCGTACGAGCAGTACTTC CASSRGGPYEQYF
- TRBJ2-5 TRBV18 - TGTGCCAGCTCACAGTGGATTGGGGAGACCCAGTACTTC CASSQWIGETQYF
- TRBJ2-1 TRBV12-3/TRBV12-4 - TGTGCCAGCAGTTTAATCCTAGGGTACCACAATGAGCAGTTCTTC CASSLILGYHNEQFF
- TRBJ2-7 TRBV20-1 - TGCAGTGCCCACCCGACCGGATCGTCCTACGAGCAGTACTTC CSAHPTGSSYEQYF
TRBD2 TRBJ2-7 TRBV5-1 - TGCGCCAGCAGCTCGGGACTAGCGGGAGGGCTGCAGTACTTC CASSSGLAGGLQYF
TRBD2 TRBJ2-2 TRBV9 - TGTGCCAGCAGCGTAGGGTCTAGCGGGAGGGCCCTCGACACCGGGGAGCTGTTTTTT CASSVGSSGRALDTGELFF
- TRBJ2-7 TRBV11-2 - TGTGCCAGCAGCTTAGTTGGCAGCTACGAGCAGTACTTC CASSLVGSYEQYF
- TRBJ2-7 TRBV29-1 - TGCAGCGTTCGTACCTCCTACGAGCAGTACTTC CSVRTSYEQYF
- TRBJ1-3 TRBV7-9 - TGTGCCAGCAGCTTTCGGAACACCATATATTTT CASSFRNTIYF
- TRBJ2-5 TRBV2 - TGTGCCAGCAGTGAAGCTGGGGGGATTGGGGAGACCCAGTACTTC CASSEAGGIGETQYF
TRBD2 TRBJ2-7 TRBV20-1 - TGCAGTGCCATTAACCCTAGCGGGTTCTACGAGCAGTACTTC CSAINPSGFYEQYF
TRBD1 TRBJ1-5 TRBV29-1 - TGCAGCGTCGGGACAGGGTTCAATCAGCCCCAGCATTTT CSVGTGFNQPQHF
- TRBJ1-2 TRBV11-2 - TGTGCCAGCAGCTTACAGACCTATGGCTACACCTTC CASSLQTYGYTF
TRBD1 TRBJ1-5 TRBV5-1 - TGCGCCAGCAGCTTGGCCGGGTTCCCAGGGGGCTGGGATCAGCCCCAGCATTTT CASSLAGFPGGWDQPQHF
TRBD2 TRBJ2-5 TRBV7-9 - TGTGCCAGCAGCTTAATGACTAGCGGTGAGACCCAGTACTTC CASSLMTSGETQYF
- TRBJ2-7 TRBV12-3/TRBV12-4 - TGTGCCAGCAGTTCCTTACGGGGGACCTACGAGCAGTACTTC CASSSLRGTYEQYF
TRBD2 TRBJ2-3 TRBV5-4 - TGTGCCAGCAGCTTGGGGAGACTAGCGGGAAGCACAGATACGCAGTATTTT CASSLGRLAGSTDTQYF
- TRBJ1-1 TRBV7-9 - TGTGCCAGCAGCTTGGATCCACGCGCTTTCTTT CASSLDPRAFF
TRBD1 TRBJ2-7 TRBV15 - TGTGCCACCAGCAGAGACAGGGGGCACTACGAGCAGTACTTC CATSRDRGHYEQYF
- TRBJ2-7 TRBV29-1 - TGCAGCGTTGGACACGGGACTCTCCCACCCTACGAGCAGTACTTC CSVGHGTLPPYEQYF
- TRBJ2-5 TRBV6-1 - TGTGCCAGCAGACGCGGGACAGAAGAGACCCAGTACTTC CASRRGTEETQYF
TRBD2 TRBJ2-1 TRBV9 once TGTGCCAGCAGCGTAGGTGTAGCGGGGGGGCCTAGTGAGCAGTTCTTC CASSVGVAGGPSEQFF
- TRBJ2-3 TRBV28 - TGTGCCAGCAGCCCAATCCTTCGAGGGCAGTATTTT CASSPILRGQYF
TRBD1 TRBJ2-5 TRBV11-2 - TGTGCCAGCAGCCAAAAGGACAGGACCCAAGAGACCCAGTACTTC CASSQKDRTQETQYF
- TRBJ2-3 TRBV20-1 - TGCAGTGGCATAGAGGGGAGTGATACGCAGTATTTT CSGIEGSDTQYF
TRBD2 TRBJ2-3 TRBV7-3 - TGTGCCAGCAGCTTTCAAGCGGGAGGCACAGATACGCAGTATTTT CASSFQAGGTDTQYF
TRBD2 TRBJ2-3 TRBV15 - TGTGCCACCAGCAGAGATGTGGCGGGGGGCACAGATACGCAGTATTTT CATSRDVAGGTDTQYF
- TRBJ1-1 TRBV12-3/TRBV12-4 - TGTGCCAGCAGTCGACAGGAGGGTGACACTGAAGCTTTCTTT CASSRQEGDTEAFF
TRBD1 TRBJ2-1 TRBV3-1 - TGTGCCAGCAGCAAACAGGGGCCGGACTCCTACAATGAGCAGTTCTTC CASSKQGPDSYNEQFF
- TRBJ2-2 TRBV20-1 - TGCAGTGCTAGGGTCAGAGCAGGGGAGCTGTTTTTT CSARVRAGELFF
- TRBJ2-3 TRBV3-1 - TGTGCCAGCAGCCTACGCGGCGGCAGTGCGTACACAGATACGCAGTATTTT CASSLRGGSAYTDTQYF
- TRBJ2-1 TRBV12-3/TRBV12-4 - TGTGCCAGCAGTCCCACCTCCTCCGAGCAGTTCTTC CASSPTSSEQFF
TRBD1 TRBJ2-7 TRBV7-2 - TGTGCCAGCAGCCGACAGGGACGCGAGCAGTACTTC CASSRQGREQYF
- TRBJ2-1 TRBV28 - TGTGCCAGCACTGATCGCGGAAGCTCCTACAATGAGCAGTTCTTC CASTDRGSSYNEQFF
TRBD1 TRBJ2-1 TRBV7-6 - TGTGCCAGCAGCTCCGGGCTAGGACAGGTGTACAATGAGCAGTTCTTC CASSSGLGQVYNEQFF
- TRBJ1-1 TRBV20-1 once TGCAGTGCCAGTCCGGGGGCTGGTGAAGCTTTCTTT CSASPGAGEAFF